The 11 T cell receptor beta chains below all came from one sample that was sequenced in a study of blood T cell repertoires in COVID-19. Generated by immunoSEQ multiplex PCR, the TCRdb table keeps only in-frame clones and is missing some. The sample has around 340,000 clones, roughly nine tenths seen once; the top ten hold less than 5%. What was sequenced was peripheral blood. These receptors were collected from a woman in her sixties or seventies with COVID-19, enrolled during active disease.

The CDR3 loop is CASSYDSGRNEKLFF. The CDR3, as DNA: TGTGCCAGCAGTTACGATTCCGGGAGGAATGAAAAACTGTTTTTT. The chain carries TRBV6-5 and TRBJ1-4; no firm D call. Between the trimmed V and J ends, which lost 2 bases and 5 bases, there was a span of 12 bases. This CDR3 has 15 amino acids. The germline V gene encodes CDR1 MNHEY and CDR2 SVGAGI.

This sequence joins TRBV9 and TRBJ1-2; TRBD1 matches at 7 bases. Germline V CDR1 and CDR2: SGDLS, YYNGEE. The V and J ends lost 3 bases and 4 bases, in that order; junction bases with no gene match: 3. This CDR3 is 13 amino acids long. CDR3 sequence: CASSAQGGYGYTF. The CDR3 bases are TGTGCCAGCAGCGCCCAGGGGGGCTATGGCTACACCTTC. The entire variable domain, with the rest obtained from reference TRBV9 and TRBJ1-2, is as follows: DSGVTQTPKHLITATGQRVTLRCSPRSGDLSVYWYQQSLDQGLQFLIQYYNGEERAKGNILERFSAQQFPDLHSELNLSSLELGDSALYFCASSAQGGYGYTFGSGTRLTVV.

The genes are TRBV10-3 and TRBJ1-1; TRBD1 matches at 7 bases. Germline V CDR1 and CDR2: ENHRY, SYGVKD. CDR3 length: 15 residues. V trimming: 2 bases; J trimming: 8 bases; junction bases outside the gene matches: 11. CDR3 protein: CAISEGGTVNREAFF. The CDR3 DNA follows: TGTGCCATCAGTGAGGGAGGGACAGTGAACAGGGAAGCTTTCTTT.

The chain couples TRBV6-2 or TRBV6-3 to TRBJ1-5; no definite D call. Trimming cost V 2 bases and J 1 base, with 9 bases left between them. Germline-derived CDR1 and CDR2 are MNHEY and SVGEGT. The CDR3 length is 15 residues. CDR3 protein: CASSYPPGSNQPQHF. In DNA form, the CDR3 reads TGTGCCAGCAGTTACCCCCCCGGGAGCAATCAGCCCCAGCATTTT.

J is TRBJ1-3 and V is TRBV30, with 9 bases aligning to TRBD1. Trimming at V came to 3 bases and at J to 5 bases, leaving 2 bases not matched to a gene. The germline V gene has CDR1 GTSNPN and CDR2 SVGIG (reference sequence). The CDR3 has 13 residues. The CDR3 loop is CAWRGTGRNTIYF. The CDR3 nucleotides are TGTGCCTGGAGGGGGACAGGGAGAAACACCATATATTTT.

This clone occurred once. V is TRBV3-1 (or the pseudogene TRBV3-2) and J is TRBJ1-1; 9 positions agree with TRBD1. This CDR3 comprises 14 residues. In germline, CDR1 is LGHDT, CDR2 YNNKEL (reference sequence). Trimming at V came to 2 bases and at J to 7 bases, leaving 5 bases not matched to a gene. The CDR3 sequence: CASSQLTGGDEAFF. The CDR3 DNA is TGTGCCAGCAGCCAACTTACAGGGGGCGATGAAGCTTTCTTT.

J is TRBJ2-7 and V is TRBV19, with D possibly being TRBD1 (6 bases). Per germline, CDR1 LNHDA and CDR2 SQIVND (reference sequence). Trimming removed 3 bases from V and 2 bases from J, with 14 bases in between. The CDR3 loop spans 15 amino acids. The CDR3 protein is CASSILPGAAYEQYF. The DNA of the CDR3 is TGTGCCAGTAGTATCCTCCCAGGGGCGGCCTACGAGCAGTACTTC.

The chain is built from TRBV19 and TRBJ1-1, with 11 bases matching TRBD1. Germline V gene data show CDR1 as LNHDA and CDR2 as SQIVND (reference sequence). V lost 5 bases, J lost 4 bases, and 9 bases stayed unmatched. CDR3 size: 16 residues. DNA for the CDR3: TGTGCCAGTAGTCTGACCGGGACAGGGGGAGGCACTGAAGCTTTCTTT. It yields the protein CASSLTGTGGGTEAFF. Using reference TRBV19 and TRBJ1-1 for the parts outside the CDR3, the full variable domain is DGGITQSPKYLFRKEGQNVTLSCEQNLNHDAMYWYRQDPGQGLRLIYYSQIVNDFQKGDIAEGYSVSREKKESFPLTVTSAQKNPTAFYLCASSLTGTGGGTEAFFGQGTRLTVV.

The chain links TRBV2 to TRBJ2-3; D not certain. Trimming took off 6 bases at V and 2 bases at J, with 9 bases between the two ends. CDR3 length: 13 amino acids. The V gene's germline CDR1 is SNHLY and CDR2 FYNNEI. The CDR3, as DNA: TGTGCCAGCAGCTTTATTTCCACAGATACGCAGTATTTT. Encoded protein: CASSFISTDTQYF.

This clone was observed once. The genes are TRBV11-2 and TRBJ1-2; D not resolved. The CDR3 loop spans 12 amino acids. The V gene's germline CDR1 is SGHAT and CDR2 FQNNGV. V lost 0 bases, J lost 14 bases, and 13 bases lay in between. The CDR3: CASSLDRVIETF. Here the CDR3 DNA reads TGTGCCAGCAGCTTAGATCGGGTGATAGAGACCTTC.

This clone was seen just once. This chain joins TRBV3-1 (or the pseudogene TRBV3-2) and TRBJ1-1, with a weak D call TRBD1 (6 bases). CDR1 is LGHDT and CDR2 is YNNKEL in the germline V gene (reference sequence). The CDR3 has 14 residues. Trimming removed 4 bases from V and 1 base from J, with 10 bases in between. The CDR3 bases are TGTGCCAGCAGCCTGCAGGACAGGAACACTGAAGCTTTCTTT. The encoded protein is CASSLQDRNTEAFF.